The subject of this entry is one T cell receptor (beta chain). The Seattle patients joined while their infection was active and were tracked longitudinally afterward. Authors' analysis steps: Reference gene primers were amplified, and this amplification served to estimate nucleated cell counts. Produced via immunoSEQ multiplex PCR; TCRdb's table is partial and in-frame only. From that table come the V and J calls and clone size; the DNA was used to work out D and trimming. This table holds some 100,000 clones, about 74% found once. The data stem from a study of blood T cell repertoires in COVID-19. Study at large: From T cells, B-cell-depleted T cells, or PBMCs came the material, which was cDNA or gDNA.

CDR1 is SGHRS and CDR2 is YFSETQ in the germline V gene. Trimming shortened V by 1 base and J by 4 bases, and 14 bases separated the two germline ends. The CDR3 sequence is 15 residues long. Sequencing used peripheral blood. The sequence was collected from an older man with COVID-19, enrolled during active disease. V and J are TRBV5-1 and TRBJ1-1; D may be TRBD1 (6 bases). CDR3 DNA: TGCGCCAGCAGCTTGTTGACAGGTAGGGGCACTGAAGCTTTCTTT. Translating gives CASSLLTGRGTEAFF.